This T cell receptor beta chain was identified in a study of PD-1 blockade in classical Hodgkin lymphoma. Study-level information: Patients were administered nivolumab (3 mg/kg intravenously) every 2 weeks. Study outcomes and limitations: Complete responders' diversity at baseline resembled that of newly diagnosed patients. Nivolumab starters within 1 year of ASCT were excluded.

Each patient relapsed following autologous stem cell transplantation, and prior brentuximab vedotin exposure differed. Patients had relapsed/refractory classical Hodgkin lymphoma with complete response, partial response or progressive disease as best response. Of note for this clone: The antigen remains unidentified.

The CDR3 is 11 residues long. CDR1 and CDR2 from the germline V gene are SEHNR and FQNEAQ (reference sequence). V was clipped by 4 bases and J by 8 bases; unmatched bases: 1. This table comes from immunoSEQ multiplex PCR, and its TCRdb copy is limited to in-frame clones, with some not included. Of 20,000 to 30,000 clones detected, roughly three quarters appear once; the ten largest clones hold approximately 3.4%. This TCR was sampled from a human donor with classical Hodgkin lymphoma. The sample here was peripheral blood mononuclear cells (PBMCs), taken at baseline. The chain recombines TRBV7-9 with TRBJ1-1, with 7 bases lining up with TRBD1. The CDR3: CASSSTGEAFF. DNA of the CDR3: TGTGCCAGCAGCTCGACAGGGGAAGCTTTCTTT.